Shown below are 19 T cell receptor beta chains from a single sample sequenced in a study of Graves' ophthalmopathy and Graves' hyperthyroidism. The study amplified TCR beta CDR3 regions using RNA transcripts. First-round RT-PCR with HTBI primers preceded a second-round multiplex PCR. MiXCR, applied by TCRdb to the multiplex PCR reads, yields one record per CDR3 protein. The top ten clones hold around 3% of a sample with about 640,000 distinct CDR3 sequences, roughly 41% of them seen once. The material sequenced was peripheral blood. All receptors derive from an adult man with Graves' ophthalmopathy.

In regard to this clonotype: This could be a read error, since a much larger clone is one nucleotide away. The V call is TRBV19, the J call TRBJ2-6; D is uncertain. This CDR3 has 17 amino acids. From germline, CDR1 is LNHDA and CDR2 SQIVND (reference sequence). The CDR3 DNA reads as TGCGCCAGCAGCCTCTACCCAGCTCACTCTGGGGCCAACGTCCTGACTTTC. Its translation is CASSLYPAHSGANVLTF.

This clonotype was observed once. This sequence joins TRBV30 and TRBJ1-5; TRBD1 matches 7 bases. Germline V gene lookup returns CDR1 GTSNPN and CDR2 SVGIG (reference sequence). J lost 4 bases, V lost 7 bases, and 10 bases had no gene match. There are 14 residues in the CDR3. The CDR3: CAFSEGAGNQPQHF. The CDR3 nucleotides read TGTGCCTTCAGCGAGGGGGCTGGTAATCAGCCCCAGCATTTT. Combining the CDR3 with reference TRBV30 and TRBJ1-5 gives the whole variable domain SQTIHQWPATLVQPVGSPLSLECTVEGTSNPNLYWYRQAAGRGLQLLFYSVGIGQISSEVPQNLSASRPQDRQFILSSKKLLLSDSGFYLCAFSEGAGNQPQHFGDGTRLSIL.

The sample holds many counts of this clonotype. V gene TRBV10-3 combines with J gene TRBJ1-2; D is unclear. This CDR3 has 16 amino acids. The germline V and J ends were trimmed by 4 bases and 2 bases, with 17 bases remaining between them. The V gene's germline CDR1 is ENHRY and CDR2 SYGVKD. CDR3 in DNA: TGTGCCATCAGTGTATTGAACAGCCACTTAAACTATGGCTACACCTTC. Amino acids: CAISVLNSHLNYGYTF.

V usage is TRBV5-1 and J usage is TRBJ2-3, with 7 bases fitting TRBD1. Germline CDR1 and CDR2: SGHRS and YFSETQ. The CDR3 runs to 15 residues. V trimming: 1 base; J trimming: 2 bases; junction bases outside the gene matches: 4. The CDR3 spells CASSLPTGNTDTQYF. The CDR3 DNA reads TGCGCCAGCAGCTTGCCGACAGGGAACACAGATACGCAGTATTTT.

This clonotype was counted a single time. The CDR3 spells CAISDMRGGETQYF. In DNA, the CDR3 is TGTGCCATCAGTGATATGAGGGGGGGGGAGACCCAGTACTTC. The chain carries TRBV10-3 and TRBJ2-5; TRBD2 is a possible D gene (7 bases). The germline V gene has CDR1 ENHRY and CDR2 SYGVKD. This CDR3 has 14 amino acids. Trimming left V 3 bases short and J 5 bases short, with 13 bases between.

The chain combines TRBV11-2 with TRBJ2-7; D is perhaps TRBD2 (6 bases). Trimming took 4 bases from V and 4 from J, leaving 20 bases between them. In germline, CDR1 is SGHAT, CDR2 FQNNGV. The CDR3 is made up of 16 amino acids. The CDR3 here is CASSYTAASDLYEQYF. The CDR3 DNA reads TGTGCCAGCAGCTATACCGCGGCTAGCGATCTATACGAGCAGTACTTC.

This clonotype occurred a few times. The chain combines TRBV3-1 with TRBJ1-1; a possible D gene is TRBD1 (6 bases). The CDR3 length is 16 residues. Germline V gives CDR1 LGHDT, CDR2 YNNKEL (reference sequence). V was shortened by 0 bases and J by 7 bases, with 18 bases between the two germline ends. CDR3 in DNA: TGTGCCAGCAGCCAAGATCTCCACAGGGAGAACGGTGAAGCTTTCTTT. Protein sequence: CASSQDLHRENGEAFF.

This clonotype was detected ten times or more. This chain joins TRBV20-1 and TRBJ1-1; D remains unclear. Trimming removed 3 bases at V and 5 bases at J, with 10 bases between. The CDR3 has 12 residues. Per germline, CDR1 DFQATT and CDR2 SNEGSKA (reference sequence). The CDR3 bases are TGCAGTGCTAGTTTGGGGAAGACTGAAGCTTTCTTT. Translated: CSASLGKTEAFF.

This chain's CDR3 is CAISDQGNTDTQYF. For the CDR3, the DNA is TGTGCCATCAGTGATCAGGGGAACACAGATACGCAGTATTTT. The chain links TRBV10-3 to TRBJ2-3; a weak D match, TRBD1 (6 bases). V lost 3 bases to trimming and J lost 2 bases, with 9 bases between them. In germline, CDR1 is ENHRY, CDR2 SYGVKD. This CDR3 is 14 amino acids long.

The chain uses TRBV24-1 and TRBJ2-5, with D unresolved. V was cut by 1 base and J by 5 bases, with 10 bases left in between. This CDR3 has 14 residues. CDR1 is KGHDR and CDR2 is SFDVKD in the germline V gene. The CDR3 bases are TGTGCCACCAGTGATTTTAGGCGACCGGAGACCCAGTACTTC. It codes for CATSDFRRPETQYF.

This clonotype was observed a handful of times. This chain uses TRBV5-1 with TRBJ1-1; weak D call: TRBD1 (5 bases). From germline, CDR1 is SGHRS and CDR2 YFSETQ. CDR3 length: 15 residues. V was trimmed by 1 base and J by 1 base, leaving 11 bases between them. The CDR3 coding sequence is TGCGCCAGCAGCTTGTCTGGACAAAAGAACACTGAAGCTTTCTTT. Translating it yields CASSLSGQKNTEAFF.

The chain is built from TRBV15 and TRBJ1-5, with TRBD1 matching 7 bases. Germline assignment: CDR1 LNHNV and CDR2 YYDKDF (reference sequence). This CDR3 region has 18 residues. Unmatched junction bases numbered 11, after V lost 0 bases and J lost 3 bases. CDR3 sequence (DNA): TGTGCCACCAGCAGAGACGGTTCGACAGGGTCGACCAATCAGCCCCAGCATTTT. The encoded protein is CATSRDGSTGSTNQPQHF.

This clonotype came up a few times. The genes are TRBV5-1 and TRBJ2-5; D may be TRBD1 (6 bases). Deletions cut 4 bases from V and 0 bases from J, with 16 bases between. The CDR3 contains 16 residues. The germline gives CDR1 SGHRS, CDR2 YFSETQ. This CDR3 is CASSTPTGLNQETQYF. The CDR3 DNA is TGCGCCAGCAGCACCCCGACAGGATTAAACCAAGAGACCCAGTACTTC.

This clonotype showed up many times. V and J are TRBV2 and TRBJ1-5; D is unresolved. The germline CDR1 and CDR2 sequences are SNHLY and FYNNEI. CDR3 size: 14 residues. Trimming left V 8 bases short and J 3 bases short, with 14 bases between. CDR3 in amino acids: CASSRGAPNQPQHF. DNA for the CDR3: TGTGCCAGCTCGCGGGGAGCGCCCAATCAGCCCCAGCATTTT. Drawing the rest from reference TRBV2 and TRBJ1-5, the complete variable domain is EPEVTQTPSHQVTQMGQEVILRCVPISNHLYFYWYRQILGQKVEFLVSFYNNEISEKSEIFDDQFSVERPDGSNFTLKIRSTKLEDSAMYFCASSRGAPNQPQHFGDGTRLSIL.

This clonotype has a handful of counts. The chain links TRBV6-1 to TRBJ1-1; tentatively, D is TRBD1 (6 bases). Germline CDR1 MNHNS, CDR2 SASEGT. Trimming removed 3 bases at V and 5 bases at J, with 13 bases between. This CDR3 is 14 amino acids long. Written as DNA, the CDR3 is TGTGCCAGCAGTGAGCAACAGGGAGGGACTGAAGCTTTCTTT. It codes for CASSEQQGGTEAFF.

As concerns this clonotype: One end of the junction fails to match germline, which may point to a read error. The chain recombines TRBV19 with TRBJ1-5; weak D call: TRBD1 (6 bases). CDR1 and CDR2 from the germline V gene are LNHDA and SQIVND (reference sequence). The CDR3 is 13 residues long. Written as DNA, the CDR3 is TGTGCCAGTAGTATAGGTGGCCGGGGGCCCCCGCATTTT. This translates into CASSIGGRGPPHF. The whole variable domain, remainder taken from reference TRBV19 and TRBJ1-5, is DGGITQSPKYLFRKEGQNVTLSCEQNLNHDAMYWYRQDPGQGLRLIYYSQIVNDFQKGDIAEGYSVSREKKESFPLTVTSAQKNPTAFYLCASSIGGRGPPHFGDGTRLSIL.

The chain couples TRBV10-3 to TRBJ1-4; 7 bases are shared with TRBD1. Germline CDR1 ENHRY, CDR2 SYGVKD. This CDR3 contains 15 residues. J gave up 5 bases and V 0 bases, and 3 bases lay outside the gene matches. DNA of the CDR3: TGTGCCATCAGTGAGTCGACGACAGGGAATGAAAAACTGTTTTTT. It is translated as CAISESTTGNEKLFF.

The chain employs TRBV2 and TRBJ2-7; possibly TRBD1 for D (5 bases). The CDR3 contains 12 residues. In germline, CDR1 is SNHLY, CDR2 FYNNEI. V dropped 2 bases and J dropped 5 bases, with 7 bases sitting between them. CDR3 sequence (DNA): TGTGCCAGCAGTGAAATGGGGCACGAGCAGTACTTC. It encodes CASSEMGHEQYF.

The CDR3 spells CSAKVGANTGELFF. The CDR3 nucleotides read TGCAGTGCTAAGGTCGGGGCGAACACCGGGGAGCTGTTTTTT. V and J are TRBV20-1 and TRBJ2-2; TRBD2 might be the D (5 bases). The CDR3 spans 14 residues. CDR1 is DFQATT, CDR2 SNEGSKA, per germline (reference sequence). Trimming pared 4 bases from V and 0 bases from J, leaving 9 bases between.